Reported below is one T cell receptor beta chain. The V gene's germline CDR1 is SGHRS and CDR2 YFSETQ. This CDR3 region has 16 residues. The V gene end was trimmed by 2 bases and the J gene end by 0 bases; junction bases not matched to a gene: 6. The data were taken from a study of T cell responses to AZD1222 COVID-19 vaccine. TCRdb keeps only in-frame clones here, not all; method: immunoSEQ multiplex PCR. The sample holds around 160,000 clones; roughly 94% are singletons and the top ten take 1.3%. The rearrangement links TRBV5-1 to TRBJ2-3; 7 bases map to TRBD2. Sample: peripheral blood, taken 28 days after the second AZD1222 dose. The source is an adult who received the AZD1222 COVID-19 vaccine. The CDR3: CASSFDTSASTDTQYF. CDR3 DNA sequence: TGCGCCAGCAGCTTTGACACTAGCGCTAGCACAGATACGCAGTATTTT.